What follows are 4 T cell receptor beta chains derived from one specimen sequenced in a study of blood T cell repertoires in COVID-19. The protocol was immunoSEQ multiplex PCR, while the TCRdb copy is restricted to in-frame clones and leaves out a portion. The profile shows 150,000 to 200,000 clones, roughly 85% of them singletons. The source material was PBMCs or T cells enriched from blood (not recorded which). These TCRs come from a man aged 60-69 years who had recovered from COVID-19.

This clone was seen more than once but under ten times. This rearrangement joins TRBV21-1 to TRBJ2-1; TRBD1 was called by the table and not checked on the DNA. TRBV21-1 is a recognized pseudogene. This CDR3 is 15 amino acids long. Here the CDR3 reads CASSLRTGVGNEQFF. The CDR3, as DNA: TGTGCCAGCAGCCTGCGGACAGGTGTCGGCAATGAGCAGTTCTTC.

The chain uses TRBV5-4 and TRBJ1-2; D gene ambiguous. Between the trimmed V and J ends, which lost 0 bases and 3 bases, there was a span of 6 bases. CDR3 length: 13 amino acids. CDR1 SGHNT and CDR2 YYREEE come from the germline V gene (reference sequence). DNA for the CDR3: TGTGCCAGCAGCTTGGGAGTTGACTATGGCTACACCTTC. Protein sequence: CASSLGVDYGYTF.

The chain joins TRBV5-8 to TRBJ2-3; no firm D call. V lost 3 bases and J lost 3, with 11 bases in between. Germline CDR1 and CDR2: SGHTS and YDEGEE. There are 14 residues in the CDR3. The CDR3 region is CASSSRLGTDTQYF. In nucleotides, the CDR3 is TGTGCCAGCAGCTCAAGACTCGGAACAGATACGCAGTATTTT. Based on the CDR3 plus reference TRBV5-8 and TRBJ2-3, the full variable domain is EAGVTQSPTHLIKTRGQQATLRCSPISGHTSVYWYQQALGLGLQFLLWYDEGEERNRGNFPPRFSGRQFPNYSSELNVNALELEDSALYLCASSSRLGTDTQYFGPGTRLTVL.

This chain uses TRBV28 with TRBJ1-2; D possibly corresponds to TRBD1 (6 bases). The CDR3 extends over 14 amino acids. Germline lookup yields CDR1 MDHEN and CDR2 SYDVKM. Trimming removed 8 bases at V and 3 bases at J, with 16 bases between. The CDR3 nucleotides read TGTGCCAGCCTAAGCGCGGGGGCCTACTATGGCTACACCTTC. It encodes CASLSAGAYYGYTF.